These T cell receptor beta chains were read from a single sample in a study of T cells in Graves' hyperthyroidism and ophthalmopathy. MiXCR, run by TCRdb on the multiplex PCR reads, gives a single entry per CDR3 protein. The sample consists of 500,000 to 600,000 distinct CDR3 sequences, approximately 44% of them appearing once. The sequenced sample consisted of peripheral blood or thyroid tissue (not recorded which). These receptors all come from an adult woman with Graves' disease, either hyperthyroidism or ophthalmopathy (not recorded which). The CDR3 runs from the conserved cysteine through the conserved F or W. The D gene is left open where the match is weak. Expanded clones are given a class, and other clones once, few, many or no size at all.

>.|.|TRBV7-3|11|TRBJ1-3
TGTGCCAGCAGCTTAGTCGGGACCATATATTTT
CASSLVGTIYF
>many|.|TRBV12-3/TRBV12-4|11|TRBJ1-1
TGTGCCAGCAGTTTACTTTCGATATCTTTCTTT
CASSLLSISFF
>.|.|TRBV6-1|16|TRBJ2-2
TGTGCCAGCAGTAAAGGGACCGGCCCGCGCACCGGGGAGCTGTTTTTT
CASSKGTGPRTGELFF
>many|.|TRBV19|15|TRBJ1-5
TGTGCCAGTAACCCAGGGCAGGGTGAGAATCAGCCCCAGCATTTT
CASNPGQGENQPQHF
>many|.|TRBV29-1|11|TRBJ2-7
TGCAGCGTCCTACAGGTTTACGAGCAGTACTTC
CSVLQVYEQYF
>many|.|TRBV7-8|17|TRBJ2-5
TGTGCCAGCAGCTTAGCGCAAAGCGGCCTCGAGGAAGAGACCCAGTACTTC
CASSLAQSGLEEETQYF
>.|.|TRBV7-3|14|TRBJ1-6
TGTGCCAGCAGCAGAAGCAGCCGTAATTCACCCCTCCACTTT
CASSRSSRNSPLHF
>.|TRBD2|TRBV6-1|19|TRBJ2-5
TGTGCCAGCTCACGACCCCGACTAGCGGGAGACCGATACCAAGAGACCCAGTACTTC
CASSRPRLAGDRYQETQYF
>many|TRBD1|TRBV20-1|16|TRBJ2-5
TGCAGTGCTTCCCCCCGGGACAGGGGGCAGGGGGAGACCCAGTACTTC
CSASPRDRGQGETQYF
>.|.|TRBV29-1|13|TRBJ1-5
TGCAGCTCACCCCTCGATAGCAATCAGCCCCAGCATTTT
CSSPLDSNQPQHF
>many|.|TRBV20-1|12|TRBJ2-7
TGCAGTGCAAATCCAGGGTCCCGCGAGCAGTACTTC
CSANPGSREQYF
>many|TRBD2|TRBV5-1|14|TRBJ2-7
TGCGCCAGCAGCTCTGGACTAGCGACTTACGAGCAGTACTTC
CASSSGLATYEQYF
>few|.|TRBV10-3|14|TRBJ2-5
TGTGCCATCAGTGAGGAGGGGTGGGAAGAGACCCAGTACTTC
CAISEEGWEETQYF
>.|TRBD2|TRBV15|17|TRBJ2-2
TGTGCCACCAGCAGAGATCTTGCGGGAGCTAGCACCGGGGAGCTGTTTTTT
CATSRDLAGASTGELFF
>many|.|TRBV6-2/TRBV6-3|12|TRBJ1-1
TGTGCCAGCAGAAACAGGTTGAGTCCAGCTTTCTTT
CASRNRLSPAFF
>few|.|TRBV20-1|15|TRBJ1-6
TGCAGTGCGCTAGCGGGGGGGCTTGATAATTCACCCCTCCACTTT
CSALAGGLDNSPLHF
>.|.|TRBV29-1|15|TRBJ1-3
TGCAGCGTTAAAACCGGGCCGAGCTCTGGAAACACCATATATTTT
CSVKTGPSSGNTIYF
>.|.|TRBV5-1|14|TRBJ2-1
TGCGTCAGCAGCTTGCGGCAGGGGTTTGGAGAGCAGTTCTTC
CVSSLRQGFGEQFF
>.|.|TRBV6-2/TRBV6-3|14|TRBJ1-1
TGTGCCAGCAGGGCCCGGGGCCGGAACACTGAAGCTTTCTTT
CASRARGRNTEAFF
>.|.|TRBV7-9|13|TRBJ2-3
TGTGCCAGCAGCTTAGCGACAGGAGATACGCAGTATTTT
CASSLATGDTQYF
>many|TRBD1|TRBV19|15|TRBJ1-2
TGTGCCAGTACCCCCCGACAGGGGCTTTACTATGGCTACACCTTC
CASTPRQGLYYGYTF
>many|TRBD2|TRBV20-1|12|TRBJ2-6
TGCAGTGCGTTGCGGGGGGACTACGTCCTGACTTTC
CSALRGDYVLTF
>many|TRBD2|TRBV7-6|15|TRBJ2-7
TGTGCCAGCAGCGCGGCTAGCGGAGGCTCCTACGAGCAGTACTTC
CASSAASGGSYEQYF
>.|TRBD1|TRBV29-1|13|TRBJ1-2
TGCAGCGTTGAAAGTCCAGGGGGCTATGGCTACACCTTC
CSVESPGGYGYTF
>once|TRBD1|TRBV25-1|16|TRBJ1-2
TGTGCCAGCAGTTACTCCCGGGACAGAGGCGACTATGGCTACACCTTC
CASSYSRDRGDYGYTF
>few|.|TRBV7-9|14|TRBJ2-2
TGTGCCAGCAGCAAAGACGGACAGCGCGGGGAGCTGTTTTTT
CASSKDGQRGELFF
>many|TRBD2|TRBV20-1|14|TRBJ2-5
TGCAGTGCTAGCCTCGGGGGGGGGGGAGAGACCCAGTACTTC
CSASLGGGGETQYF
>.|.|TRBV20-1|13|TRBJ1-4
TGCAGTGCTAGAGATGGAGGAACTGAAAAACTGTTTTTT
CSARDGGTEKLFF
>many|.|TRBV19|15|TRBJ1-2
TGTGCCAGTAGTATAGGAGGGGTCCGGGACTATGGCTACACCTTC
CASSIGGVRDYGYTF
>few|.|TRBV29-1|14|TRBJ2-5
TGCAGCGTTGGGGGTGGCAGGGGAGGCGAGACCCAGTACTTC
CSVGGGRGGETQYF
>many|.|TRBV7-9|13|TRBJ1-2
TGTGCCAGCATCCAAGAATGGGGAGAAGGCTACACCTTC
CASIQEWGEGYTF
>.|.|TRBV7-3|13|TRBJ1-2
TGTGCCAGCAGCTTATCGGGGGGGCACAGCTACACCTTC
CASSLSGGHSYTF
>many|.|TRBV20-1|13|TRBJ1-5
TGCAGTGCTGTGGATGGACGGAGACAGCCCCAGCATTTT
CSAVDGRRQPQHF
>once|.|TRBV30|13|TRBJ1-2
TGTGCCTGGAGTTTTCGCGGGACATTTGGCTACACCTTC
CAWSFRGTFGYTF
>.|.|TRBV10-3|14|TRBJ1-1
TGTGCCATCAGTGAGAACCCTCCTTCCACTGAAGCTTTCTTT
CAISENPPSTEAFF
>.|.|TRBV29-1|12|TRBJ2-7
TGCAGCACGGGGACGTGGGGTTACGAGCAGTACTTC
CSTGTWGYEQYF